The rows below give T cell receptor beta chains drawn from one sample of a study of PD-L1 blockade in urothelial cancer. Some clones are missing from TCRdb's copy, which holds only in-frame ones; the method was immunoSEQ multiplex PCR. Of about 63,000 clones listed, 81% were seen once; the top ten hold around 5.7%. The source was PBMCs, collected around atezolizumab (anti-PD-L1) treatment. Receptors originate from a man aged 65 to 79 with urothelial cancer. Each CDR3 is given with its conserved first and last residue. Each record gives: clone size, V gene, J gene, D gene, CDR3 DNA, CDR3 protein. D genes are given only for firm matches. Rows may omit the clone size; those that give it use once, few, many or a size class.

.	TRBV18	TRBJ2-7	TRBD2	TGTGCCAGCTCACCACCGGGACCTCGGGCGGGAGGCGAGCAGTACTTC	CASSPPGPRAGGEQYF
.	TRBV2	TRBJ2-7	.	TGTGCCAGCAGGGTTCAGGGTTTCTCCTACGAGCAGTACTTC	CASRVQGFSYEQYF
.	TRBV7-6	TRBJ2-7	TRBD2	TGTGCCAGCAGCCCTAGCGGACGCGCCTACGAGCAGTACTTC	CASSPSGRAYEQYF
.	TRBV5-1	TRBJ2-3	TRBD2	TGCGCCAGCAGCACCGCAACTAGCGGGGGCAGGGGAAGAACAGATACGCAGTATTTT	CASSTATSGGRGRTDTQYF
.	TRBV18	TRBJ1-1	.	TGTGCCAGCTCACCTACTCGGGAGGGGGACACTGAAGCTTTCTTT	CASSPTREGDTEAFF
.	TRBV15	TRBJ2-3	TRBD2	TGTGCCACCAGCAATCTAGGGCGGGGGTTAAACCGGGATACGCAGTATTTT	CATSNLGRGLNRDTQYF
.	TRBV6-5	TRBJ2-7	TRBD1	TGTGCCAGCAGTTACTATCCGGGACAGTACTACGAGCAGTACTTC	CASSYYPGQYYEQYF
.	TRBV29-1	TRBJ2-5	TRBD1	TGCAGCGCTGGGACAGACGAGACCCAGTACTTC	CSAGTDETQYF
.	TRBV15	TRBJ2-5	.	TGTGCCACCAGCAGAGATTGGCCTGTGAGCGGCCAAGAGACCCAGTACTTC	CATSRDWPVSGQETQYF
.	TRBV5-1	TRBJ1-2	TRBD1	TGCGCCAGCAGCTTGGGGACAGGGGGCCTCGATGGCTACACCTTC	CASSLGTGGLDGYTF
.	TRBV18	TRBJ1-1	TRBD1	TGTGCCAGCTCACCAAAAGGACAGGCCTTGAACACTGAAGCTTTCTTT	CASSPKGQALNTEAFF
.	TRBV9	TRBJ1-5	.	TGTGCCAGCAGCGTAGGACAGCGCAATCAGCCCCAGCATTTT	CASSVGQRNQPQHF
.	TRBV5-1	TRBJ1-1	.	TGCGCCAGCACCTACGGAAGCCCTTCGGGAAGCACTGAAGCTTTCTTT	CASTYGSPSGSTEAFF
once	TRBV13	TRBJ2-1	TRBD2	TGTGCCAGCAGCTTAGGGAGCGGGAGGGCTTACAATGAGCAGTTCTTC	CASSLGSGRAYNEQFF
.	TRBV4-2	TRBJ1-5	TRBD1	TGTGCCAGCAGCCAACCCCGGGACAGGGGGCTGGAAAGCAATCAGCCCCAGCATTTT	CASSQPRDRGLESNQPQHF
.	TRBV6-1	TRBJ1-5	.	TGTGCCAGCAGGCAGGTCAATAATCAGCCCCAGCATTTT	CASRQVNNQPQHF
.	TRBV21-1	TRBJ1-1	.	TGTGCCAGCAGCAGGGTTCCGCGGCCTGAAGCTTTCTTT	CASSRVPRPEAFF
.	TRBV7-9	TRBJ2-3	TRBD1	TGTGCCAGCAGCTCAAACAGGGGGCGCGCGGATACGCAGTATTTT	CASSSNRGRADTQYF
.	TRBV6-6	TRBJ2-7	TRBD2	TGTGCCAGCAGTGCCCGGGCGGGAGAGGGGTACTTC	CASSARAGEGYF
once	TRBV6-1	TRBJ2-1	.	TGTGCCAGCAGTGCTGACTCATACAATGAGCAGTTCTTC	CASSADSYNEQFF
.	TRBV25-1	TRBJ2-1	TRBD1	TGTGCCAGCAGTGATACAGGGGGCTGGGATGAGCAGTTCTTC	CASSDTGGWDEQFF
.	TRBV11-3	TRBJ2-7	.	TGTGCCAGCAGCTTAGGTGACTCCACCTACGAGCAGTACTTC	CASSLGDSTYEQYF
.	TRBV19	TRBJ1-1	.	TGTGCCAGTAGTATTGTCGGGGCTGAAGCTTTCTTT	CASSIVGAEAFF
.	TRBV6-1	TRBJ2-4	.	TGTGCCAGCAGTGAACGGGGGGCCAAAAACATTCAGTACTTC	CASSERGAKNIQYF
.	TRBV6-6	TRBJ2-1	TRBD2	TGTGCCAGCAATTCAGAACTAGCGGGGTATTACAATGAGCAGTTCTTC	CASNSELAGYYNEQFF
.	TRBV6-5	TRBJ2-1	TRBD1	TGTGCCAGCAGTTACTCGGGGGCAGGGGGTTACAATGAGCAGTTCTTC	CASSYSGAGGYNEQFF
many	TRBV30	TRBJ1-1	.	TGTGCCTGGAGTGTCCTCCCGAACACTGAAGCTTTCTTT	CAWSVLPNTEAFF
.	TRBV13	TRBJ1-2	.	TGTGCCAGCAGCTTAGAAAGGACAGATGGCTACACCTTC	CASSLERTDGYTF
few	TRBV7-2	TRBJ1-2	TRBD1	TGTGCCAGCAGCTCGATGACAGGGAACTATGGCTACACCTTC	CASSSMTGNYGYTF
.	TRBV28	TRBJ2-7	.	TGTGCCAGCAGTTTGGAGGGGAAGGGAGGGGGGTACTTC	CASSLEGKGGGYF
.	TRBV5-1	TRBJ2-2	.	TGCGCCAGCAGCTTGAACCCCTCGGGGGGCTCGGCCGGGGAGCTGTTTTTT	CASSLNPSGGSAGELFF
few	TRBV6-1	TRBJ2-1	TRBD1	TGTGCCAGCAGACCGACAGGGCTTGAGCAGTTCTTC	CASRPTGLEQFF
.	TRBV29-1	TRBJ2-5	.	TGCAGCGTCCGGAGCTATCCCGGGGAGACCCAGTACTTC	CSVRSYPGETQYF
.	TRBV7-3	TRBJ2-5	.	TGTGCCAGCAGCTTAAACAGCCAAGAGACCCAGTACTTC	CASSLNSQETQYF
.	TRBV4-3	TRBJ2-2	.	TGCGCCAGCAGCCAAGATCGAATTGACAGTAACACCGGGGAGCTGTTTTTT	CASSQDRIDSNTGELFF
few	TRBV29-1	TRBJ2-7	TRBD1	TGCAGCGTTGGGACAGGGGGCTACGAGCAGTACTTC	CSVGTGGYEQYF
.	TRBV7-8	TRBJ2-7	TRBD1	TGTGCCAGCAGCTTAGGGGACAGGGGGAACGAGCAGTACTTC	CASSLGDRGNEQYF
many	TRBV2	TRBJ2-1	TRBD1	TGTGCCAGCAGTCCAGGGGGCGAAAATGAGCAGTTCTTC	CASSPGGENEQFF
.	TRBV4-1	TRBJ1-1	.	TGCGCCAGCAGCCAAGGGACAAGCACTGAAGCTTTCTTT	CASSQGTSTEAFF
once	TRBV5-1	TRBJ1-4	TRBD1	TGCGCCAGCAGCCTGGGACAGGGGTACGAAAAACTGTTTTTT	CASSLGQGYEKLFF
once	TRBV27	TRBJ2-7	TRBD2	TGTGCCAGCAGTTTCGTTGCTGGGGTAGCGGGAGAGGAGCAGTACTTC	CASSFVAGVAGEEQYF
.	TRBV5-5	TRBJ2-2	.	TGTGCCAGCAGCTTTGGCCTCGGGGAGCTGTTTTTT	CASSFGLGELFF
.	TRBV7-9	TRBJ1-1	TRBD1	TGTGCCAGCAGCTTAACGGACAGGGCGGCTTTCTTT	CASSLTDRAAFF
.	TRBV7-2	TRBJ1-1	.	TGTGCCAGCAGCTTAGATGGGGGCGGTAACACTGAAGCTTTCTTT	CASSLDGGGNTEAFF
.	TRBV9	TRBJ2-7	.	TGTGCCAGCAGGGGAGCGGGTCCCCAGCAGTACTTC	CASRGAGPQQYF
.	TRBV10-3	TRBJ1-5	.	TGTGCCATCAGTCCCGACGGGGGGCCCAATCAGCCCCAGCATTTT	CAISPDGGPNQPQHF
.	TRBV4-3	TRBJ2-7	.	TGCGCCAGCAGCCAAGATCGCAGGGATTACGAGCAGTACTTC	CASSQDRRDYEQYF
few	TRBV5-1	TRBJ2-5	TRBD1	TGCGCCAGCAGCCAGGGACAGGGGGGAGAGACCCAGTACTTC	CASSQGQGGETQYF